These 5 T cell receptor beta chains came from one sample sequenced in a study of blood T cell repertoires in COVID-19. Measured with immunoSEQ multiplex PCR; TCRdb has only the in-frame clones, and not every one. Of a few hundred thousand clones in the sample, 70% to 90% are singletons; the top ten hold 2.9%. Material for sequencing was peripheral blood. Receptors were obtained from a man aged 45 to 65 who had recovered from COVID-19.

The genes are TRBV19 and TRBJ1-1; D perhaps matches TRBD1 (5 bases). Germline CDR1 and CDR2: LNHDA and SQIVND (reference sequence). The CDR3 totals 14 residues. V shed 8 bases and J shed 1 base, with 14 bases lying between them. CDR3 sequence: CASEYGGPNTEAFF. The CDR3 region has the DNA TGTGCCAGTGAGTACGGGGGACCGAACACTGAAGCTTTCTTT.

This clone was seen a few times. The rearrangement joins TRBV21-1 to TRBJ2-2; TRBD2, the table's D call, lacks a check against the DNA. TRBV21-1 is given as a pseudogene. The CDR3 spans 19 residues. The CDR3 sequence: CASSARFGGRAGNTGELFF. CDR3 in DNA: TGTGCCAGCAGCGCCCGATTTGGCGGGAGGGCCGGGAACACCGGGGAGCTGTTTTTT.

This clone came up once. This chain uses TRBV29-1 with TRBJ2-1, with TRBD2 matching 12 bases. CDR1 and CDR2 from the germline V gene are SQVTM and ANQGSEA. Trimming removed 3 bases from V and 6 bases from J; junction bases left unmatched: 12. CDR3 length equals 17 residues. CDR3 in amino acids: CSVEWVTSGSLGNEQFF. DNA for the CDR3: TGCAGCGTTGAGTGGGTGACTAGCGGGAGTCTCGGCAATGAGCAGTTCTTC.

The rearrangement joins TRBV5-1 to TRBJ2-3; D not resolved. Trimming left V 0 bases short and J 1 base short, with 9 bases between. Germline CDR1 SGHRS, CDR2 YFSETQ. The CDR3 is 15 residues long. The CDR3 region is CASSLATLGTDTQYF. In DNA, the CDR3 is TGCGCCAGCAGCTTGGCTACCCTCGGCACAGATACGCAGTATTTT.

The chain has TRBV27 and TRBJ2-2; a possible D gene is TRBD1 (6 bases). There are 18 residues in the CDR3. V dropped 0 bases and J dropped 3 bases, with 17 bases sitting between them. The germline CDR1 and CDR2 sequences are MNHEY and SMNVEV (reference sequence). CDR3 sequence reads: CASSLSMGDTHYTGELFF. Here the CDR3 DNA reads TGTGCCAGCAGTTTATCTATGGGGGACACCCACTACACCGGGGAGCTGTTTTTT.